These 10 T cell receptor beta chains originate from one sample sequenced in a study of blood T cell repertoires in COVID-19. Some clones are missing from TCRdb's copy, which holds only in-frame ones; the method was immunoSEQ multiplex PCR. Of about 64,000 clones in the sample, around 76% were seen once. The specimen was peripheral blood. The source of these receptors is a human donor in a cohort sampled during active COVID-19.

The gene calls are TRBV9 and TRBJ1-2; weak D call: TRBD1 (5 bases). The V gene's germline CDR1 is SGDLS and CDR2 YYNGEE. This CDR3 has 14 residues. Trimming removed 3 bases at V and 4 bases at J, with 13 bases between. The CDR3 protein is CASSALTDTYGYTF. The CDR3, as DNA: TGTGCCAGCAGCGCCTTGACGGACACCTATGGCTACACCTTC.

This clone was seen a single time. DNA of the CDR3: TGTGCCAGCAGTGAAGCGCGCTGGACTAGCATTGACATTCAGTACTTC. Amino acids: CASSEARWTSIDIQYF. This rearrangement joins TRBV6-1 to TRBJ2-4, with 8 bases matching TRBD2. V lost 0 bases, J lost 8 bases, and 9 bases stayed unmatched. CDR1 and CDR2 (germline): MNHNS, SASEGT. The CDR3 extends over 16 amino acids.

This chain links TRBV2 with TRBJ2-1; 9 nucleotides match TRBD2. Trimming cost V 7 bases and J 9 bases; bases outside gene matches: 13. This CDR3 is 15 amino acids long. Germline lookup yields CDR1 SNHLY and CDR2 FYNNEI. The CDR3 region is CASTDIAGGLSEQFF. As DNA, the CDR3 is TGTGCCAGCACAGATATCGCGGGGGGGCTTAGTGAGCAGTTCTTC.

The chain joins TRBV5-6 to TRBJ2-2; 8 bases match TRBD2. Germline-derived CDR1 and CDR2 are SGHDT and YYEEEE. CDR3 length: 18 residues. The ends lost 0 bases at V and 1 base at J; junction bases unmatched: 8. This CDR3 reads CASSLGPPGGRNTGELFF. The CDR3, as DNA: TGTGCCAGCAGCTTGGGTCCGCCGGGGGGGAGGAACACCGGGGAGCTGTTTTTT.

Only a few counts were recorded for this clone. The V and J genes are TRBV10-2 and TRBJ2-1; TRBD2 matches at 9 bases. This CDR3 has 16 amino acids. Germline assignment: CDR1 WSHSY and CDR2 SAAADI. Unmatched junction bases numbered 13, after V lost 6 bases and J lost 7 bases. The CDR3 region has the DNA TGCGCCAGCAGCAACCTGAATAGCGGGGGCCGTAATGAGCAGTTCTTC. This translates into CASSNLNSGGRNEQFF.

The chain combines TRBV19 with TRBJ1-1, with D perhaps matching TRBD1 (5 bases). V dropped 5 bases and J dropped 10 bases, with 17 bases sitting between them. Germline assignment: CDR1 LNHDA and CDR2 SQIVND (reference sequence). The CDR3 length is 13 residues. In nucleotides, the CDR3 is TGTGCCAGTAGTCGCGATTTTGGGCAGGGAGCTTTCTTT. Translated: CASSRDFGQGAFF.

J is TRBJ2-6 and V is TRBV9, with D unresolved. Trimming shortened V by 3 bases and J by 0 bases, and 4 bases separated the two germline ends. The CDR3 covers 14 residues. CDR1 and CDR2 from the germline V gene are SGDLS and YYNGEE. The CDR3 spells CASSELSGANVLTF. In nucleotides, the CDR3 is TGTGCCAGCAGCGAACTCTCTGGGGCCAACGTCCTGACTTTC. The variable domain in full, completed from reference TRBV9 and TRBJ2-6, reads DSGVTQTPKHLITATGQRVTLRCSPRSGDLSVYWYQQSLDQGLQFLIQYYNGEERAKGNILERFSAQQFPDLHSELNLSSLELGDSALYFCASSELSGANVLTFGAGSRLTVL.

This clone showed up just once. The chain carries TRBV6-6 and TRBJ2-5; D is possibly TRBD2 (7 bases). V was cut by 5 bases and J by 5 bases, with 18 bases left in between. This CDR3 region has 15 residues. Germline V gives CDR1 MNHNY, CDR2 SVGAGI (reference sequence). The CDR3 region has the DNA TGTGCCAGCAGTCCCAACCTCGGGGGGCTTGAGACCCAGTACTTC. Its protein product is CASSPNLGGLETQYF.

V and J are TRBV19 and TRBJ1-1; 7 positions match TRBD1. V gave up 1 base and J gave up 1 base; unmatched junction bases: 3. Germline V CDR1 and CDR2: LNHDA, SQIVND (reference sequence). The CDR3 has 15 amino acids. CDR3 in amino acids: CASSIGGTANTEAFF. For the CDR3, the DNA is TGTGCCAGTAGTATAGGTGGGACAGCGAACACTGAAGCTTTCTTT.

This clone came up once. The chain combines TRBV19 with TRBJ2-6; 7 bases fit TRBD1. CDR3 length: 16 amino acids. From germline, CDR1 is LNHDA and CDR2 SQIVND (reference sequence). The ends lost 3 bases at V and 0 bases at J; junction bases unmatched: 2. CDR3 loop: CASSMGQPSGANVLTF. The CDR3 bases are TGTGCCAGTAGTATGGGACAGCCCTCTGGGGCCAACGTCCTGACTTTC.